Following are 28 T cell receptor beta chains from one sample sequenced in a study of OX40 agonist ivuxolimab in advanced cancers. Clones were sequenced by immunoSEQ multiplex PCR, and TCRdb holds only the in-frame ones, with some missing. Of fewer than 25,000 clones listed, about 87% are singletons. Source: CD4+ or CD8+ T cells sorted from blood, taken in a trial of the OX40 agonist ivuxolimab. The origin of the receptors is an adult with an advanced solid tumor such as melanoma, head and neck, liver or kidney cancer.

The table lists this clone with a count of one. The chain is built from TRBV4-2 and TRBJ2-7; D not resolved. CDR1 is LGHNA and CDR2 is YNFKEQ in the germline V gene. The CDR3 spans 11 residues. Between the trimmed V and J ends, which lost 5 bases and 5 bases, there was a span of 7 bases. CDR3 in amino acids: CASSFRDEQYF. DNA of the CDR3: TGTGCCAGCAGCTTCCGGGACGAGCAGTACTTC.

V gene TRBV4-3 combines with J gene TRBJ1-5; no reliable D call. Per germline, CDR1 LGHNA and CDR2 YSLEER. V was trimmed by 1 base and J by 4 bases, leaving 11 bases between them. The CDR3 length is 15 residues. The CDR3 loop reads CASSQGGNANQPQHF. In DNA, the CDR3 is TGCGCCAGCAGCCAAGGAGGGAACGCGAATCAGCCCCAGCATTTT.

This chain uses TRBV7-8 with TRBJ2-7, with D perhaps TRBD1 (6 bases). Trimming took off 1 base at V and 2 bases at J, with 15 bases between the two ends. CDR3 length equals 16 residues. The germline gives CDR1 SGHVS, CDR2 FQNEAQ. CDR3 loop: CASSLGLGADAYEQYF. For the CDR3, the DNA is TGTGCCAGCAGCTTAGGGCTGGGGGCAGACGCCTACGAGCAGTACTTC.

By sample fraction, this clone is large. The J gene is TRBJ2-2, the V gene TRBV27; TRBD2 agrees at 9 bases. This CDR3 contains 13 residues. With 4 bases clipped from V and 6 bases from J, the junction kept 0 bases outside the gene matches. Looked up from germline, CDR1 is MNHEY and CDR2 is SMNVEV (reference sequence). The CDR3 region is CASSWTSAGELFF. The CDR3 region has the DNA TGTGCCAGCAGTTGGACTAGCGCCGGGGAGCTGTTTTTT.

The V call is TRBV29-1, the J call TRBJ1-1; D might be TRBD1 (6 bases). The ends were cut back, 4 bases at V and 4 bases at J, with 13 bases in the middle. This CDR3 spans 13 amino acids. Germline values: CDR1 SQVTM, CDR2 ANQGSEA. CDR3 sequence reads: CSVVTGFGTEAFF. The CDR3 nucleotides are TGCAGCGTTGTGACAGGCTTCGGCACTGAAGCTTTCTTT.

V usage is TRBV9 and J usage is TRBJ1-1, with D maybe TRBD1 (6 bases). Germline assignment: CDR1 SGDLS and CDR2 YYNGEE. This CDR3 has 15 residues. V was pared by 2 bases and J by 7 bases, with 18 bases between. Here the CDR3 DNA reads TGTGCCAGCAGCGTTACTACAGGGACAAACCATGAAGCTTTCTTT. This sequence encodes CASSVTTGTNHEAFF.

The chain recombines TRBV10-1 with TRBJ2-7; D remains ambiguous. With 0 bases removed from V and 4 bases from J, the gap between germline ends came to 4 bases. Germline-derived CDR1 and CDR2 are WNHNN and SYGVQD (reference sequence). The CDR3 spans 12 residues. The DNA of the CDR3 is TGCGCCAGCAGTGAGTCGGATTACGAGCAGTACTTC. Its translation is CASSESDYEQYF.

The gene calls are TRBV6-5 and TRBJ2-7; the D is unclear. In germline, CDR1 is MNHEY, CDR2 SVGAGI. Trimming pared 7 bases from V and 2 bases from J, leaving 12 bases between. This CDR3 comprises 13 residues. The CDR3 region has the DNA TGTGCCAGCATGCAGAGCCTCCCCTACGAGCAGTACTTC. It codes for CASMQSLPYEQYF.

The gene calls are TRBV6-1 and TRBJ1-1; 10 nucleotides match TRBD1. Per the germline V gene, CDR1 is MNHNS and CDR2 is SASEGT. The CDR3 spans 14 residues. Trimming at V came to 4 bases and at J to 10 bases, leaving 9 bases not matched to a gene. CDR3 amino acids: CASSADYRDRGAFF. The CDR3 region has the DNA TGTGCCAGCAGTGCGGACTATAGGGACAGGGGAGCTTTCTTT.

The chain uses TRBV4-1 and TRBJ1-1; possibly TRBD1 for D (6 bases). Germline assignment: CDR1 MGHRA and CDR2 YSYEKL. V lost 1 base, J lost 1 base, and 10 bases lay in between. The CDR3 runs 15 residues. CDR3: CASSQGTERNTEAFF. CDR3 DNA: TGCGCCAGCAGCCAAGGGACAGAGAGGAACACTGAAGCTTTCTTT.

V usage is TRBV6-5 and J usage is TRBJ1-1; possibly TRBD1 for D (6 bases). The CDR3 runs 14 residues. The germline V and J ends were trimmed by 6 bases and 4 bases, with 15 bases remaining between them. Germline CDR1 MNHEY, CDR2 SVGAGI. CDR3 in amino acids: CASSRGGGSTEAFF. CDR3 bases: TGTGCCAGCAGCCGAGGAGGGGGATCCACTGAAGCTTTCTTT.

The chain is built from TRBV5-8 and TRBJ1-1; 9 bases fit TRBD1. The CDR3 spans 16 residues. Per germline, CDR1 SGHTS and CDR2 YDEGEE. After removal of 1 base from V and 1 base from J, the junction contained 5 bases not matched to a gene. In DNA, the CDR3 is TGTGCCAGCAGCTTGCCCGGGACAGGGTCGAACACTGAAGCTTTCTTT. Translated: CASSLPGTGSNTEAFF.

V gene TRBV29-1 combines with J gene TRBJ2-1; TRBD1 matches 7 bases. The CDR3 is 15 residues long. Germline loops: CDR1 SQVTM, CDR2 ANQGSEA. J was trimmed by 3 bases and V by 1 base; bases with no gene match: 6. The CDR3 DNA sequence: TGCAGCGTTGAAGCGGTGGCAGGGGGCTACAATGAGCAGTTCTTC. Translated, it gives CSVEAVAGGYNEQFF.

V usage is TRBV5-4 and J usage is TRBJ2-3; 14 bases are shared with TRBD2. This CDR3 contains 15 residues. Germline CDR1 is SGHNT and CDR2 is YYREEE (reference sequence). V lost 4 bases to trimming and J lost 5 bases; unmatched junction nucleotides: 3. The CDR3 spells CASSGGTSGGDTQYF. Written as DNA, the CDR3 is TGTGCCAGCAGCGGCGGGACTAGCGGGGGAGATACGCAGTATTTT.

The genes are TRBV6-5 and TRBJ2-7; tentative D call: TRBD1 (6 bases). Germline CDR1 is MNHEY and CDR2 is SVGAGI. The length of the CDR3 is 13 residues. V lost 6 bases, J lost 2 bases, and 11 bases lay in between. The DNA for the CDR3 is TGTGCCAGCAGCGATAGGACAGCCTACGAGCAGTACTTC. Its translation is CASSDRTAYEQYF.

The V gene is TRBV13, the J gene TRBJ1-5; a weak D match, TRBD1 (6 bases). Trimming took off 5 bases at V and 3 bases at J, with 11 bases between the two ends. The CDR3 has 14 residues. CDR1 and CDR2 from the germline V gene are PRHDT and FYEKMQ (reference sequence). CDR3 region: CASSQGHINQPQHF. The CDR3 DNA follows: TGTGCCAGCAGCCAGGGACACATCAATCAGCCCCAGCATTTT.

The genes are TRBV14 and TRBJ2-7; D is perhaps TRBD1 (6 bases). The CDR3 is 12 residues long. Looked up from germline, CDR1 is SGHDN and CDR2 is FVKESK. V dropped 4 bases and J dropped 2 bases, with 6 bases sitting between them. CDR3 region: CASSRTAYEQYF. DNA of the CDR3: TGTGCCAGCAGCCGGACAGCCTACGAGCAGTACTTC.

The CDR3 here is CASSPVWGIGYTGELFF. The CDR3 nucleotides read TGTGCCAGCTCACCAGTCTGGGGTATCGGCTACACCGGGGAGCTGTTTTTT. The chain employs TRBV18 and TRBJ2-2; D ambiguous. V gave up 2 bases and J gave up 3 bases, with 16 bases separating them. The CDR3 has 17 amino acids. Germline CDR1 and CDR2: KGHSH and LQKENI.

V gene TRBV30 combines with J gene TRBJ2-1; perhaps TRBD2 as D (7 bases). Per the germline V gene, CDR1 is GTSNPN and CDR2 is SVGIG (reference sequence). V was clipped by 3 bases and J by 4 bases, with 16 bases between them. The CDR3 is 15 amino acids. Here the CDR3 DNA reads TGTGCCTGGAGGGGGGGGACACGCGGTTACAATGAGCAGTTCTTC. It codes for CAWRGGTRGYNEQFF.

The CDR3 nucleotides are TGTGCCAGCAGCGGGCGGGGAGAAAAACTGTTTTTT. Translating it yields CASSGRGEKLFF. The chain is built from TRBV25-1 and TRBJ1-4; D uncertain. This CDR3 contains 12 residues. Germline values: CDR1 MGHDK, CDR2 SYGVNS. V dropped 6 bases and J dropped 8 bases, with 10 bases sitting between them.

Here the CDR3 reads CATFLMGNQPQHF. For the CDR3, the DNA is TGTGCCACATTCTTAATGGGCAATCAGCCCCAGCATTTT. The chain joins TRBV28 to TRBJ1-5; no clear D. The CDR3 is 13 amino acids. The V gene lost 10 bases and the J gene lost 2 bases, with 12 bases spanning the gap. In germline, CDR1 is MDHEN, CDR2 SYDVKM. The whole variable domain, filled in from reference TRBV28 and TRBJ1-5, reads DVKVTQSSRYLVKRTGEKVFLECVQDMDHENMFWYRQDPGLGLRLIYFSYDVKMKEKGDIPEGYSVSREKKERFSLILESASTNQTSMYLCATFLMGNQPQHFGDGTRLSIL.

The CDR3 DNA is TGTGCCAGTAGTATGAAGGACAGTCTGAACACTGAAGCTTTCTTT. It encodes CASSMKDSLNTEAFF. This sequence joins TRBV19 and TRBJ1-1; possibly TRBD1 for D (6 bases). CDR3 length equals 15 residues. Deletions cut 3 bases from V and 0 bases from J, with 11 bases between. CDR1 and CDR2 from the germline V gene are LNHDA and SQIVND (reference sequence).

The rearrangement uses TRBV19 and TRBJ2-1, with 10 bases fitting TRBD2. The germline V gene encodes CDR1 LNHDA and CDR2 SQIVND (reference sequence). CDR3 length: 16 amino acids. Unmatched junction bases numbered 5, after V lost 4 bases and J lost 2 bases. CDR3 sequence: CASSSWGTSAYNEQFF. CDR3 DNA: TGTGCCAGTAGTAGTTGGGGGACTAGCGCCTACAATGAGCAGTTCTTC. Based on the CDR3 plus reference TRBV19 and TRBJ2-1, the full variable domain is DGGITQSPKYLFRKEGQNVTLSCEQNLNHDAMYWYRQDPGQGLRLIYYSQIVNDFQKGDIAEGYSVSREKKESFPLTVTSAQKNPTAFYLCASSSWGTSAYNEQFFGPGTRLTVL.

The chain uses TRBV28 and TRBJ1-6, with a tentative D call TRBD1 (5 bases). Germline V gives CDR1 MDHEN, CDR2 SYDVKM. The V gene lost 5 bases and the J gene lost 5 bases, with 13 bases spanning the gap. The CDR3 contains 15 residues. CDR3 loop: CASSPGGVDNSPLHF. As DNA, the CDR3 is TGTGCCAGCAGTCCCGGGGGGGTGGATAATTCACCCCTCCACTTT. Full variable domain (missing parts from reference TRBV28 and TRBJ1-6): DVKVTQSSRYLVKRTGEKVFLECVQDMDHENMFWYRQDPGLGLRLIYFSYDVKMKEKGDIPEGYSVSREKKERFSLILESASTNQTSMYLCASSPGGVDNSPLHFGNGTRLTVT.

The rearrangement uses TRBV4-3 and TRBJ2-1; 8 positions agree with TRBD2. CDR3 size: 16 residues. Germline V gene lookup returns CDR1 LGHNA and CDR2 YSLEER. Germline trimming cut 1 base from V and 0 bases from J; bases unmatched to any gene: 2. The CDR3 region has the DNA TGCGCCAGCAGCCAAGGTGCGGGGGGCTCCTACAATGAGCAGTTCTTC. It codes for CASSQGAGGSYNEQFF.

V is TRBV5-4 and J is TRBJ1-5, with D unclear. The V and J ends lost 2 bases and 1 base respectively, with 4 bases between them. The CDR3 has 13 residues. In germline, CDR1 is SGHNT, CDR2 YYREEE (reference sequence). This CDR3 is CASSLGSNQPQHF. The CDR3 DNA follows: TGTGCCAGCAGCTTAGGGAGCAATCAGCCCCAGCATTTT.

V is TRBV9 and J is TRBJ1-1, with unresolved D. V shed 4 bases and J shed 6 bases, with 13 bases lying between them. Germline CDR1 reads SGDLS; CDR2 reads YYNGEE. This CDR3 has 13 amino acids. The CDR3 sequence is CASSPLLRAEAFF. CDR3 nucleotides: TGTGCCAGCAGCCCCCTTCTGAGGGCTGAAGCTTTCTTT.

This chain links TRBV27 with TRBJ2-1; 13 bases are a match to TRBD2. CDR1 and CDR2 (germline): MNHEY, SMNVEV (reference sequence). CDR3 length equals 18 residues. The trim removed 2 bases at V and 8 bases at J, leaving 12 bases unmatched. The CDR3, as DNA: TGTGCCAGCAGTTTAATAGGACTAGCGGGAGCCGCTATCGATGAGCAGTTCTTC. Amino acid sequence: CASSLIGLAGAAIDEQFF.